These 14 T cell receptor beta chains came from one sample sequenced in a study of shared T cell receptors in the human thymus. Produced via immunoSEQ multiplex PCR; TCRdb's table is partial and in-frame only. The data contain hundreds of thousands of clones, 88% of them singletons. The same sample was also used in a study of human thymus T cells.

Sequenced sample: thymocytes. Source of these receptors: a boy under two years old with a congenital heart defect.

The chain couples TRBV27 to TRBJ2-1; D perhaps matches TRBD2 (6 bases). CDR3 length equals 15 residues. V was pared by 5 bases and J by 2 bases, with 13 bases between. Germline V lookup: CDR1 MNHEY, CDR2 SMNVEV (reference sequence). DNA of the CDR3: TGTGCCAGCAGTCCCCAGCGGGTACCCTACAATGAGCAGTTCTTC. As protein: CASSPQRVPYNEQFF.

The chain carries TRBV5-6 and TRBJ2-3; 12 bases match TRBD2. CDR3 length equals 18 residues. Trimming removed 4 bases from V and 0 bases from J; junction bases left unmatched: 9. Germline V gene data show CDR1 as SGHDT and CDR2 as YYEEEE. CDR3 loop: CASSDPTSGSISTDTQYF. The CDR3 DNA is TGTGCCAGCAGCGATCCGACTAGCGGGAGTATTAGCACAGATACGCAGTATTTT.

The CDR3 sequence: CATQSGHSSYNEQFF. DNA for the CDR3: TGTGCCACTCAGAGCGGGCACAGCTCCTACAATGAGCAGTTCTTC. J is TRBJ2-1 and V is TRBV6-4, with D perhaps TRBD2 (6 bases). CDR1 and CDR2 (germline): MRHNA, SNTAGT. The CDR3 is 15 amino acids. V was cut by 10 bases and J by 0 bases, with 16 bases left in between.

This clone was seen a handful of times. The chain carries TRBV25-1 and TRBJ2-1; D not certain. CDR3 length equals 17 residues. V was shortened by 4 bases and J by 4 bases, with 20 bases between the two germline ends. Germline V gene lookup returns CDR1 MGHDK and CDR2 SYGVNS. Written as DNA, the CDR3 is TGTGCCAGCAGTGCCCGACACCTTCCCTACACTTACAATGAGCAGTTCTTC. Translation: CASSARHLPYTYNEQFF.

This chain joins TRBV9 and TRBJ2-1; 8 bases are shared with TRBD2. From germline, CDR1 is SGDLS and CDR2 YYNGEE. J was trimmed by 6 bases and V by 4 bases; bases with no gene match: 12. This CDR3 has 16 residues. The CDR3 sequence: CASSPRGSGIANEQFF. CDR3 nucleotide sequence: TGTGCCAGCAGCCCGAGGGGTAGCGGGATCGCCAATGAGCAGTTCTTC.

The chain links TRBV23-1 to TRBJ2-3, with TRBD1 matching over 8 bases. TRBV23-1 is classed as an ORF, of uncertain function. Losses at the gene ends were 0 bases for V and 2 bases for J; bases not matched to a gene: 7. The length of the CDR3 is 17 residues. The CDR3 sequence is CASSQSWTGTSTDTQYF. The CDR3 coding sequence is TGCGCCAGCAGTCAATCATGGACAGGGACTTCCACAGATACGCAGTATTTT.

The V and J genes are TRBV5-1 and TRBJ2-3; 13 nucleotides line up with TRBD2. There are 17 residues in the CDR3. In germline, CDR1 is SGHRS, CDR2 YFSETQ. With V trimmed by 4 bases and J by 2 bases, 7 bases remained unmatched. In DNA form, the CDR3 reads TGCGCCAGCAGCCAGGCCGGGACTAGCGGGATCACAGATACGCAGTATTTT. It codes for CASSQAGTSGITDTQYF.

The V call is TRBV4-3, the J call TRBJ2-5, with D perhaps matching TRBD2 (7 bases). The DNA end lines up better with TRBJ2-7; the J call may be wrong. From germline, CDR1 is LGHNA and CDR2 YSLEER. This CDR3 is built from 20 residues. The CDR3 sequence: CASSQDPLMKRGGPPYEQYF. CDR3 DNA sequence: TGCGCCAGCAGCCAAGATCCCCTCATGAAAAGGGGGGGACCCCCCTACGAGCAGTACTTC.

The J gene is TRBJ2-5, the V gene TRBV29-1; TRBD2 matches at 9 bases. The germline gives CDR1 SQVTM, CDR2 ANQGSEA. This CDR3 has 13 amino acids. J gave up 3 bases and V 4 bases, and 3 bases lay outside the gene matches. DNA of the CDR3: TGCAGCGTTGGTAGCGGGGGAGAAGAGACCCAGTACTTC. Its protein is CSVGSGGEETQYF.

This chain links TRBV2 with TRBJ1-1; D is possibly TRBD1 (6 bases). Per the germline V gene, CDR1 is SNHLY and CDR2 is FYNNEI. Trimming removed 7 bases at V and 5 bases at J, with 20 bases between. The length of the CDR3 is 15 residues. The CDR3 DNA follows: TGTGCCAGCAAAACGGGACACTCCAACGGTACTGAAGCTTTCTTT. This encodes CASKTGHSNGTEAFF.

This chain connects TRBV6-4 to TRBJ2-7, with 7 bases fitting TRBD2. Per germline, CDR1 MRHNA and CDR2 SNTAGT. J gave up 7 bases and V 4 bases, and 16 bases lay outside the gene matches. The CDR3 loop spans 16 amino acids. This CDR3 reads CASSARSGTTVGEQYF. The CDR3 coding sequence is TGTGCCAGCAGTGCTAGGAGCGGGACGACAGTTGGGGAGCAGTACTTC.

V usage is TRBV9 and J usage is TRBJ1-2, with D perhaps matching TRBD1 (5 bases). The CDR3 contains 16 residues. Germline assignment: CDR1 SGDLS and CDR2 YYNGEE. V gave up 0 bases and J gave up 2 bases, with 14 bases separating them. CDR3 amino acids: CASSVVGRAPNYGYTF. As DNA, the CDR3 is TGTGCCAGCAGCGTAGTCGGCAGGGCGCCCAACTATGGCTACACCTTC. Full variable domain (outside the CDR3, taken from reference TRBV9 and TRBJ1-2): DSGVTQTPKHLITATGQRVTLRCSPRSGDLSVYWYQQSLDQGLQFLIQYYNGEERAKGNILERFSAQQFPDLHSELNLSSLELGDSALYFCASSVVGRAPNYGYTFGSGTRLTVV.

The CDR3 spells CASSISTSGSSEQYF. The CDR3 coding sequence is TGTGCCAGCAGCATCAGCACTAGCGGGAGTTCTGAGCAGTACTTC. This chain connects TRBV6-1 to TRBJ2-7, with TRBD2 matching over 11 bases. V trimming: 6 bases; J trimming: 7 bases; junction bases outside the gene matches: 11. The CDR3 covers 15 residues. Germline CDR1 is MNHNS and CDR2 is SASEGT.

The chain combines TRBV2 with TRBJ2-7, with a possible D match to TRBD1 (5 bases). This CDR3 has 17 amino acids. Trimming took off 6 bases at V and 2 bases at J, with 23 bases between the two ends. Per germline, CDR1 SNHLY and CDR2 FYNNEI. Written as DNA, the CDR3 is TGTGCCAGCAGAGGGGTTAACGGGCGTCTAATCCCCTACGAGCAGTACTTC. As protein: CASRGVNGRLIPYEQYF. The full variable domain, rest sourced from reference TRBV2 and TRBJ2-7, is EPEVTQTPSHQVTQMGQEVILRCVPISNHLYFYWYRQILGQKVEFLVSFYNNEISEKSEIFDDQFSVERPDGSNFTLKIRSTKLEDSAMYFCASRGVNGRLIPYEQYFGPGTRLTVT.